The present TCR beta chain was sequenced within a study of blood T cell repertoires in COVID-19. Study overall: Acute and convalescent COVID-19 samples came from the United States, Italy and Spain. PBMCs, B-cell-depleted T cells, or T cells were the source of the cDNA or gDNA that made up the material.

Per the study methods: Reference gene primer amplification in the assay estimated nucleated cell counts. Sequencing was performed with immunoSEQ multiplex PCR; in TCRdb, only in-frame clones are kept and a portion is missing. Clone size and the V and J calls come from that table; the DNA yielded D and trimming. The repertoire holds more than 75,000 clones, with approximately 86% as singletons. The V gene lost 5 bases and the J gene lost 6 bases, with 17 bases spanning the gap. Germline V gene data show CDR1 as SGHVS and CDR2 as FQNEAQ. CDR3 size: 14 residues. The TCR comes from a woman older than 75 with acute or convalescent COVID-19. This rearrangement joins TRBV7-8 to TRBJ2-7; D is perhaps TRBD2 (6 bases). Sequences were obtained from peripheral blood. CDR3 sequence reads: CASSPVGGIGEQYF. The CDR3 bases are TGTGCCAGCAGCCCTGTTGGGGGGATCGGCGAGCAGTACTTC.